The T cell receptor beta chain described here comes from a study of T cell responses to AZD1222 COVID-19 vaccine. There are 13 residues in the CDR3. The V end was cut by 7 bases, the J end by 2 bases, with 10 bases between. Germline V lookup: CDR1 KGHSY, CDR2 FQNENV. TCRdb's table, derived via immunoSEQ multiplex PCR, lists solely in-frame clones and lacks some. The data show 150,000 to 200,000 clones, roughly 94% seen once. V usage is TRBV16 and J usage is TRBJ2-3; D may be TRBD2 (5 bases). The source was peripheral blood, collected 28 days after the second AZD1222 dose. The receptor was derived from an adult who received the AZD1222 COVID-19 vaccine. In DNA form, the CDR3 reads TGTGCCAGCATTGGGGAGCCCACAGATACGCAGTATTTT. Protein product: CASIGEPTDTQYF. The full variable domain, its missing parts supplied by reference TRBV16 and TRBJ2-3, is GEEVAQTPKHLVRGEGQKAKLYCAPIKGHSYVFWYQQVLKNEFKFLISFQNENVFDETGMPKERFSAKCLPNSPCSLEIQATKLEDSAVYFCASIGEPTDTQYFGPGTRLTVL.